This entry is about one TCR beta chain. No antigen is known for it. Trimming removed 1 base at V and 0 bases at J, with 9 bases between. The CDR3 covers 15 residues. Germline V CDR1 and CDR2: MNHNS, SASEGT. Libraries were prepared by immunoSEQ multiplex PCR; TCRdb keeps only in-frame clonotypes and omits some of them. Here the sample spans about 56,000 clones, less than 85% being singletons. These data belong to a study of radiotherapy plus CTLA-4 blockade in lung cancer. Study-level background: Among enrolled patients, approximately 18% responded and 31% achieved disease control.

People whose metastatic non-small-cell lung cancer was chemo-refractory got focal radiation along with CTLA-4 blockade by ipilimumab. Study-level results: Reportedly, early blood T cell clone dynamics best predicted response, with interferon-beta. Blood saw expansion of tumor-derived TCR clones after radiotherapy plus ipilimumab.

Here the sequenced sample was peripheral blood, taken from a patient treated with radiotherapy plus ipilimumab. The receptor was isolated from a human donor with non-small cell lung cancer who had a complete response to radiotherapy plus ipilimumab. The chain has TRBV6-1 and TRBJ1-1; tentatively, D is TRBD1 (6 bases). The CDR3 region is CASSEVGALNTEAFF. CDR3 sequence (DNA): TGTGCCAGCAGTGAAGTGGGGGCTTTGAACACTGAAGCTTTCTTT.